The TCR beta chain described here comes from a study of blood T cell repertoires in COVID-19. On the study more broadly: T cells, B-cell-depleted T cells, or PBMCs provided the cDNA or gDNA that served as material.

Living in roughly 23 US areas, the participants were between roughly 18 and 90 years of age. Cohort allocation depended upon clinical history that participants reported. The ends were cut back, 2 bases at V and 0 bases at J, with 5 bases in the middle. Germline CDR1 reads SQVTM; CDR2 reads ANQGSEA. The length of the CDR3 is 13 residues. Original methodology: Reference gene primer amplification gave estimated nucleated cell counts. Clones were read by immunoSEQ multiplex PCR, and TCRdb kept only the in-frame ones, dropping some. V, J and clone size were drawn from that table, and D and trimming were deduced from the DNA. The data show 150,000 to 200,000 clones, 80% seen once.

The sequencing sample was made of PBMCs or T cells enriched from blood (not recorded which). The source is a man in his forties who had recovered from COVID-19. J is TRBJ1-3 and V is TRBV29-1; D ambiguous. CDR3 region: CSVELYSGNTIYF. In nucleotides, the CDR3 is TGCAGCGTTGAACTTTACTCTGGAAACACCATATATTTT. Full variable domain (missing parts from reference TRBV29-1 and TRBJ1-3): SAVISQKPSRDICQRGTSLTIQCQVDSQVTMMFWYRQQPGQSLTLIATANQGSEATYESGFVIDKFPISRPNLTFSTLTVSNMSPEDSSIYLCSVELYSGNTIYFGEGSWLTVV.